Sequencing of this T cell receptor beta chain was carried out in a study of blood T cell repertoires in COVID-19. Whole-study context: Researchers got acute and convalescent COVID-19 samples from the United States, Italy and Spain. Sample material is recorded as cDNA or gDNA derived from T cells, B-cell-depleted T cells, or PBMCs.

Germline V gives CDR1 SGHTA, CDR2 FQGTGA. After removal of 5 bases from V and 3 bases from J, the junction contained 7 bases not matched to a gene. CDR3 length: 16 residues. Original methodology: From reference gene primer amplification, estimates of nucleated cell counts were derived. Using immunoSEQ multiplex PCR, the repertoire was profiled, and TCRdb retains in-frame clones only, with some absent. For V, J and clone size, that table is used; D and trimming come from the DNA. The sample has about 200,000 clones; 70% to 90% are singletons. The TCR was taken from a human donor with active or convalescent COVID-19. The donor label of this sample is uncertain. Sequencing was done on a sample of peripheral blood. The genes are TRBV7-3 and TRBJ2-1; 10 bases are a match to TRBD2. The CDR3 spells CASSVLAGAVYNEQFF. As DNA, the CDR3 is TGTGCCAGCAGCGTCCTAGCGGGAGCGGTCTACAATGAGCAGTTCTTC.